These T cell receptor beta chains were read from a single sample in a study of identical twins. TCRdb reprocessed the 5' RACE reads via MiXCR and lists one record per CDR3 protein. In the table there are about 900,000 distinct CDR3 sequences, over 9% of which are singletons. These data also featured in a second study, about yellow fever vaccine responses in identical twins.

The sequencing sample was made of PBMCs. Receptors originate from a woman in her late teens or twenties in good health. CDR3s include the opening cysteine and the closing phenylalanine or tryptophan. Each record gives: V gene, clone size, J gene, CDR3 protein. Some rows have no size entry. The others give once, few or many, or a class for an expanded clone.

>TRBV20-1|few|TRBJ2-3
CRGQGGSADTQYF
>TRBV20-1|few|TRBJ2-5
CSGEIPGQGETQYF
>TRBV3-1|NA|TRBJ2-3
CASSVHHPTYNTDTQYF
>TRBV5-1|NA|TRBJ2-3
CASSLAGGGPADTQYF
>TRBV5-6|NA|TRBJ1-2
CASSLTGSGYTF
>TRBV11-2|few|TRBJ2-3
CASSIHPGLAYGTDTQYF
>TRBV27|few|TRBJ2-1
CASSWDRKNEQFF
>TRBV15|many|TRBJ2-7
CATKSGTSASYEQYF
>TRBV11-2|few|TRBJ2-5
CASSLDKADQETQYF
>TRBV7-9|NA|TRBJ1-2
CASSLGQGALGYTF
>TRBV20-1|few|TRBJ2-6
CSATALQKDSSGANVLTF
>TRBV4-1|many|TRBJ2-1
CASRQGADAYNEQFF
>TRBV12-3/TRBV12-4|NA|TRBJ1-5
CASSWGVGQPQHF
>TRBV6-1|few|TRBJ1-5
CASRAGTGTNQPQHF
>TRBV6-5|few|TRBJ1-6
CASSHRDRNSPLHF
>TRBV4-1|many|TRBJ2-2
CASSQVSGSLGTGELFF
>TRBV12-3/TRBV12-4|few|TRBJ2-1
CASSFGGVGEQFF
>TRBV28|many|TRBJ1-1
CASSPAGQRNTEAFF
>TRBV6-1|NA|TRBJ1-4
CASSDYLGSNEKLFF
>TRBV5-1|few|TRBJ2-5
CASSLNGLAGGQETQYF
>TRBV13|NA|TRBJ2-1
CASSLGWTSYNEQFF
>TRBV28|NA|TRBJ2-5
CASSLFHRLAVYQETQYF
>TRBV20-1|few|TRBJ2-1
CSARELAGMGNEQFF
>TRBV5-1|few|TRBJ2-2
CASSLDLRGSNTGELFF
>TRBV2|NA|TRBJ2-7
CASSEALTQGEQYF
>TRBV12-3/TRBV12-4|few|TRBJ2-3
CASSLQDPDTQYF
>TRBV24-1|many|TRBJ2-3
CATSGTGGRSADTQYF
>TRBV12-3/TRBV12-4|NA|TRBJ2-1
CASSKTSGVNEQFF
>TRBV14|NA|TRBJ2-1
CASSQLGLAGGNEQFF
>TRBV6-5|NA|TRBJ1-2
CAASGTQNGYTF